The clone carrying this T cell receptor beta chain came up a few times. The sample belongs to a study of blood T cell repertoires in COVID-19. Trimming removed 1 base from V and 8 bases from J; junction bases left unmatched: 10. The germline V gene encodes CDR1 MGHRA and CDR2 YSYEKL. The CDR3 totals 16 residues. Sequenced by immunoSEQ multiplex PCR; TCRdb stores in-frame clones only, minus some. The data hold 90,000 to 110,000 clones, with 81% observed a single time. V and J are TRBV4-1 and TRBJ1-4; 7 bases agree with TRBD1. The clonotype comes from a man aged 80 or over with acute or convalescent COVID-19. Sequencing was carried out using peripheral blood. DNA of the CDR3: TGCGCCAGCAGCCAAGTAGGACAGGAAAAGAGCGAAAAACTGTTTTTT. Translating it yields CASSQVGQEKSEKLFF.